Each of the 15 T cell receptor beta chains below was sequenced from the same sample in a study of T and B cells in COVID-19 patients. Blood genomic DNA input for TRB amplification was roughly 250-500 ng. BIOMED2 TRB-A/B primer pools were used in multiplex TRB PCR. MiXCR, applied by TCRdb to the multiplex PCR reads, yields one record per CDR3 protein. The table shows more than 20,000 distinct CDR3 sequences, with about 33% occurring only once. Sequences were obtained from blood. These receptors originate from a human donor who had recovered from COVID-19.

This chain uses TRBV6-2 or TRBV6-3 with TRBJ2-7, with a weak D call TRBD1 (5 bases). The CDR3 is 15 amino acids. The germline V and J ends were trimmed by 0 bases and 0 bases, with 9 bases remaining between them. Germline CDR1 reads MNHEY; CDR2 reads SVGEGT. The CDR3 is CASSYSGLSSYEQYF. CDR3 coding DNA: TGTGCCAGCAGTTACTCGGGGCTGAGCTCCTACGAGCAGTACTTC.

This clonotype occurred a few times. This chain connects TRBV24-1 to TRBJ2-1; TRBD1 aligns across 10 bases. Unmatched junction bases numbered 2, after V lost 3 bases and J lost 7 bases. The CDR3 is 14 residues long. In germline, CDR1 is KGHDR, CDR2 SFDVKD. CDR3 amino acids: CATSDRTGGNEQFF. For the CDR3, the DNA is TGTGCCACCAGTGATAGGACAGGGGGGAATGAGCAGTTCTTC.

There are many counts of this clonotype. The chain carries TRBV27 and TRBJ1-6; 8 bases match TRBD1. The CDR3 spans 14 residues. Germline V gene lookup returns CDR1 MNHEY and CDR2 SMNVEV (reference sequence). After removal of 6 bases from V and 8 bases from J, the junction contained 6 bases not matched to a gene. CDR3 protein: CASRDGQGYSPLHF. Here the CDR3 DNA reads TGTGCCAGCAGGGATGGACAGGGTTATTCACCCCTCCACTTT.

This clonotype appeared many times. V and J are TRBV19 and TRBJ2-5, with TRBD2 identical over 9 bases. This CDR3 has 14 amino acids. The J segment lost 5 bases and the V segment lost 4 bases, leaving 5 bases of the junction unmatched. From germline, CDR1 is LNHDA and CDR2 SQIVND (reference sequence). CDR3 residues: CASSSGGAAETQYF. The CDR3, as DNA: TGTGCCAGTAGTAGCGGGGGGGCCGCGGAGACCCAGTACTTC.

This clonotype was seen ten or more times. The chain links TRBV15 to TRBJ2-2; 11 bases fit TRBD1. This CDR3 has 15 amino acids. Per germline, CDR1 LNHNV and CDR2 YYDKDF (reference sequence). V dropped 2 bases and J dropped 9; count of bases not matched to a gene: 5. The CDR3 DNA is TGTGCCACCAGCAGAAGGGACAGGGGGTACCGGGAGCTGTTTTTT. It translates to CATSRRDRGYRELFF. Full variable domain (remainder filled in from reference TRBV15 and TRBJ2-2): DAMVIQNPRYQVTQFGKPVTLSCSQTLNHNVMYWYQQKSSQAPKLLFHYYDKDFNNEADTPDNFQSRRPNTSFCFLDIRSPGLGDTAMYLCATSRRDRGYRELFFGEGSRLTVL.

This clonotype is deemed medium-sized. The CDR3 DNA reads as TGTGCCTGGAGTCCCCGACTAGCGGGCACCGGGGAGCTGTTTTTT. Translated, it gives CAWSPRLAGTGELFF. V and J are TRBV30 and TRBJ2-2; 10 bases line up with TRBD2. J gave up 4 bases and V 2 bases, and 4 bases lay outside the gene matches. This CDR3 is 15 amino acids long. Germline assignment: CDR1 GTSNPN and CDR2 SVGIG (reference sequence).

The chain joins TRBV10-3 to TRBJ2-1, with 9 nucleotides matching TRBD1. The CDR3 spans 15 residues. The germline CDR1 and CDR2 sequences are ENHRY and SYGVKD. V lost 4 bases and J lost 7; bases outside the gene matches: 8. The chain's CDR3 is CAISGVQGATNEQFF. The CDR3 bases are TGTGCCATCAGTGGAGTACAGGGGGCGACAAATGAGCAGTTCTTC.

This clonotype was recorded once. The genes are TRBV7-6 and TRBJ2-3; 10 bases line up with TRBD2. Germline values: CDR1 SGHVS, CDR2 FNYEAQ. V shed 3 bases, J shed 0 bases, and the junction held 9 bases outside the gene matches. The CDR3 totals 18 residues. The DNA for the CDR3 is TGTGCCAGCAGCTTCCTAGCGGGGGCCTTATCTAGCACAGATACGCAGTATTTT. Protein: CASSFLAGALSSTDTQYF. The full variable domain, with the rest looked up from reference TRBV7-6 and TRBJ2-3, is GAGVSQSPRYKVTKRGQDVALRCDPISGHVSLYWYRQALGQGPEFLTYFNYEAQQDKSGLPNDRFSAERPEGSISTLTIQRTEQRDSAMYRCASSFLAGALSSTDTQYFGPGTRLTVL.

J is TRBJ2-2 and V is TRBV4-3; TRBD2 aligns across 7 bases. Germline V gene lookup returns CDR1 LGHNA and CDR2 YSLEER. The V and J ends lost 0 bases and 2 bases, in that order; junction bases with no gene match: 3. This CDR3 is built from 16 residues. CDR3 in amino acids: CASSQEPGGNTGELFF. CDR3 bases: TGCGCCAGCAGCCAAGAACCGGGGGGTAACACCGGGGAGCTGTTTTTT.

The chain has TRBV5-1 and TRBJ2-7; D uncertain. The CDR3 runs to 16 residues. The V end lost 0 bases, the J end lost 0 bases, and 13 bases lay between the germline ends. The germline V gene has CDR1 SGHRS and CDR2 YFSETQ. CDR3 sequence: CASSLEPGPNSYEQYF. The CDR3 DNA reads TGCGCCAGCAGCTTGGAGCCCGGGCCCAACTCCTACGAGCAGTACTTC.

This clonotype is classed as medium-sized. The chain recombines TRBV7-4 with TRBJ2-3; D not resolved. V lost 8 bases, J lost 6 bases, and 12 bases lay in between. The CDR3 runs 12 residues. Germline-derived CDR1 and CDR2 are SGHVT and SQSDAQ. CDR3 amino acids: CASSLRADTQYF. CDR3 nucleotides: TGTGCCAGCTCGTTACGGGCGGATACGCAGTATTTT. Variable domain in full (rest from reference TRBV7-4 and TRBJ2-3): GAGVSQSPRYKVAKRGRDVALRCDSISGHVTLYWYRQTLGQGSEVLTYSQSDAQRDKSGRPSGRFSAERPERSVSTLKIQRTEQGDSAVYLCASSLRADTQYFGPGTRLTVL.

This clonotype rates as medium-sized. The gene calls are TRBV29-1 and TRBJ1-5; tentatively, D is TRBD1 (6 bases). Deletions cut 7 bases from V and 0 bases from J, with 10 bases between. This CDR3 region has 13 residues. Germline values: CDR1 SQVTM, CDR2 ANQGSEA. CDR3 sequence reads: CSERTDSNQPQHF. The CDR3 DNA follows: TGCAGCGAGCGGACAGATAGCAATCAGCCCCAGCATTTT. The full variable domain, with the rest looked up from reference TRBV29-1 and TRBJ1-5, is SAVISQKPSRDICQRGTSLTIQCQVDSQVTMMFWYRQQPGQSLTLIATANQGSEATYESGFVIDKFPISRPNLTFSTLTVSNMSPEDSSIYLCSERTDSNQPQHFGDGTRLSIL.

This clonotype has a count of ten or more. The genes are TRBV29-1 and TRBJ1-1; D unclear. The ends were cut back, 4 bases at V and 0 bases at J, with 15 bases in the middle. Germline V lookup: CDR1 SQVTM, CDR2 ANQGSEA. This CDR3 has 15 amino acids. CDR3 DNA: TGCAGCGTTGGGGTCCGCGCCGGGCTGAACACTGAAGCTTTCTTT. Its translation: CSVGVRAGLNTEAFF.

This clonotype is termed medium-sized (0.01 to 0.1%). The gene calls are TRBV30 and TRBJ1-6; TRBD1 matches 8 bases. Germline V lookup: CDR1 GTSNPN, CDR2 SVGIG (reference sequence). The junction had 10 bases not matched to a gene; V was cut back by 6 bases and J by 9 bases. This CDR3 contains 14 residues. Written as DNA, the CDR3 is TGTGCCTGCGACTCCGGGACAGGCGTTTCACCCCTCCACTTT. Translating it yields CACDSGTGVSPLHF.

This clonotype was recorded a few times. CDR3 sequence: CASSPQRATYGYTF. The DNA for the CDR3 is TGTGCCAGCAGCCCGCAGCGAGCAACCTATGGCTACACCTTC. The chain is built from TRBV12-3 or TRBV12-4 and TRBJ1-2; D not certain. The CDR3 has 14 amino acids. V was shortened by 6 bases and J by 4 bases, with 15 bases between the two germline ends.